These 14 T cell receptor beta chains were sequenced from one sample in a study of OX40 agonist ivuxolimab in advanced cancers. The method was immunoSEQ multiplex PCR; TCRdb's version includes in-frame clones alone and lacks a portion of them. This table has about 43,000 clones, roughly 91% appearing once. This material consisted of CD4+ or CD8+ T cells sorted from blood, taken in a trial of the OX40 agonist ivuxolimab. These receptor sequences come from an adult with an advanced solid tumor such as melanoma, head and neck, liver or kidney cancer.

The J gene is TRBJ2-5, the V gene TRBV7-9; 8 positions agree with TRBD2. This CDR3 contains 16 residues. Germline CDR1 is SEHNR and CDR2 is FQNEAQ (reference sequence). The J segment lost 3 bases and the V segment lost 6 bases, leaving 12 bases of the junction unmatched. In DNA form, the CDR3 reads TGTGCCAGCAGACGTACTAGCGGACGTAGAGAAGAGACCCAGTACTTC. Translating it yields CASRRTSGRREETQYF.

CDR3 in DNA: TGTGCCAGCAGCCATCAGGCCCGGAAAGGATTCTACGAGCAGTACTTC. It translates to CASSHQARKGFYEQYF. The chain links TRBV6-6 to TRBJ2-7; D remains ambiguous. Germline CDR1 MNHNY, CDR2 SVGAGI (reference sequence). V lost 6 bases and J lost 3, with 21 bases in between. This CDR3 contains 16 residues.

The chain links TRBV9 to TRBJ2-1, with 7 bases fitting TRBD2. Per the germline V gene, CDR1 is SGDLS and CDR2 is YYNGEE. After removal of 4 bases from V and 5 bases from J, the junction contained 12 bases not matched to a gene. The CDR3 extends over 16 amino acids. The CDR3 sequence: CASSFPPGTTDNEQFF. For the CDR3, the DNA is TGTGCCAGCAGCTTCCCCCCCGGGACTACTGACAATGAGCAGTTCTTC.

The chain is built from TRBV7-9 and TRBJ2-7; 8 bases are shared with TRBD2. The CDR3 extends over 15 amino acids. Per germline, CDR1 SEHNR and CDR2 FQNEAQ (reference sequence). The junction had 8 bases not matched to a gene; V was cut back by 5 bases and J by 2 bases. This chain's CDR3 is CASSPPLADTYEQYF. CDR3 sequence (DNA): TGTGCCAGCAGCCCTCCACTAGCGGATACCTACGAGCAGTACTTC.

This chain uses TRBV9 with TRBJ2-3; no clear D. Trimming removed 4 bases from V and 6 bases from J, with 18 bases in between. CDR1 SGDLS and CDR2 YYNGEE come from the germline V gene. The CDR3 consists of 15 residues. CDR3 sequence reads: CASSPSGPPTDTQYF. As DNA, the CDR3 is TGTGCCAGCAGCCCCTCGGGCCCGCCCACCGATACGCAGTATTTT.

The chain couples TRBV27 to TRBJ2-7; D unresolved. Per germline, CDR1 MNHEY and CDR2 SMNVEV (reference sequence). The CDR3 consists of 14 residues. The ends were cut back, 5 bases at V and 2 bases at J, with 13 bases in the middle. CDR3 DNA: TGTGCCAGCAGTCCCCGACAAGGCCCCTACGAGCAGTACTTC. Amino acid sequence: CASSPRQGPYEQYF.

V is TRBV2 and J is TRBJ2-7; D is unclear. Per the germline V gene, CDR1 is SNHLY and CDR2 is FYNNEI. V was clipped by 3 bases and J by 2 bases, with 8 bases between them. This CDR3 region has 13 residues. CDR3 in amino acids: CASSDSLTYEQYF. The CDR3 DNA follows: TGTGCCAGCAGTGACTCCTTAACCTACGAGCAGTACTTC. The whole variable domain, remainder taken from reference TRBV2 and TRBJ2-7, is EPEVTQTPSHQVTQMGQEVILRCVPISNHLYFYWYRQILGQKVEFLVSFYNNEISEKSEIFDDQFSVERPDGSNFTLKIRSTKLEDSAMYFCASSDSLTYEQYFGPGTRLTVT.

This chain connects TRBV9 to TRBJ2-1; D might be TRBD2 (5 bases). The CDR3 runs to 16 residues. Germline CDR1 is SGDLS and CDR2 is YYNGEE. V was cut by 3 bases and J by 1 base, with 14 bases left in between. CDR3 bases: TGTGCCAGCAGCGGCCGTTTGGAGCGGTCCTACAATGAGCAGTTCTTC. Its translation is CASSGRLERSYNEQFF.

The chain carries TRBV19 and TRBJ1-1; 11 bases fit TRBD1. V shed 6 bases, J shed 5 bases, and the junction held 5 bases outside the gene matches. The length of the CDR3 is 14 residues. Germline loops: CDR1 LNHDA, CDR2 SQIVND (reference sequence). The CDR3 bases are TGTGCCAGTAGATATGGGACAGGGGGGACTGAAGCTTTCTTT. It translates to CASRYGTGGTEAFF. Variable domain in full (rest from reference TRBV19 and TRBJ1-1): DGGITQSPKYLFRKEGQNVTLSCEQNLNHDAMYWYRQDPGQGLRLIYYSQIVNDFQKGDIAEGYSVSREKKESFPLTVTSAQKNPTAFYLCASRYGTGGTEAFFGQGTRLTVV.

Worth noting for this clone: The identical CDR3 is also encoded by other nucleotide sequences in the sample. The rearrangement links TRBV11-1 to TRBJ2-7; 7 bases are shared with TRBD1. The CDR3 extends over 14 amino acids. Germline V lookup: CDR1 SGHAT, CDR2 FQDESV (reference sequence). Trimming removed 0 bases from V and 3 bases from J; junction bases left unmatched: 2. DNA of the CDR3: TGTGCCAGCAGCTTAGCAGGGGGCGGCTACGAGCAGTACTTC. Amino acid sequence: CASSLAGGGYEQYF. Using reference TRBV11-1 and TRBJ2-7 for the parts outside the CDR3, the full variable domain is EAEVAQSPRYKITEKSQAVAFWCDPISGHATLYWYRQILGQGPELLVQFQDESVVDDSQLPKDRFSAERLKGVDSTLKIQPAELGDSAMYLCASSLAGGGYEQYFGPGTRLTVT.

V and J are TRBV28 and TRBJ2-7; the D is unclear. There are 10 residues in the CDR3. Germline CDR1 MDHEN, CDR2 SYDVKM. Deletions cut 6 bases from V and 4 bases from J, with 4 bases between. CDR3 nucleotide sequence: TGTGCCAGCAGCGATTACGAGCAGTACTTC. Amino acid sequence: CASSDYEQYF.

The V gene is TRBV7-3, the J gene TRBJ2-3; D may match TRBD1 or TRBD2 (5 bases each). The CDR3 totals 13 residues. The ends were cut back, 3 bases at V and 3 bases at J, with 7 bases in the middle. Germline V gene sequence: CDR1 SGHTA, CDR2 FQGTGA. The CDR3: CASSFGGTDTQYF. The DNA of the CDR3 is TGTGCCAGCAGCTTTGGGGGTACAGATACGCAGTATTTT.

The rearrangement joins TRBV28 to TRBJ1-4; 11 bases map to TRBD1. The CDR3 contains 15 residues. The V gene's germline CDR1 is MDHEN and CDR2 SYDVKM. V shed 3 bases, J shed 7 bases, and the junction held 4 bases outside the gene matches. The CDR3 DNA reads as TGTGCCAGCAGTTTTCGGGACAGGGGGATTGAAAAACTGTTTTTT. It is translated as CASSFRDRGIEKLFF.

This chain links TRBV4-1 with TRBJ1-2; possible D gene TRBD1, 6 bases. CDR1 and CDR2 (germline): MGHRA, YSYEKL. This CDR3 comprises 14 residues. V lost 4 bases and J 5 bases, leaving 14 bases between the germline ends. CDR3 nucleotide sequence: TGCGCCAGCAGCCGGGAACAGGGAGCATATGGCTACACCTTC. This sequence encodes CASSREQGAYGYTF.